A selection of T cell receptor beta chains follows, all from one sample in a study of blood T cell repertoires in COVID-19. Profiled with immunoSEQ multiplex PCR; TCRdb holds only in-frame clones, not every one. The sample contains roughly 500,000 clones, roughly 89% of which appear only once. Sequencing was performed on peripheral blood. These TCRs come from a man aged 18 to 29 with COVID-19, enrolled during active disease. Each CDR3 is given with its conserved first and last residue. A D gene is named only where the DNA matches it firmly. For some rows the clone size is stated as once, few or many, or as a class when expanded; others skip it.

j_call d_call v_call clone_size cdr3_nt cdr3_aa
TRBJ1-5 TRBD1 TRBV24-1 . TGTGCCACGAACAGGGGGAGCAATCAGCCCCAGCATTTT CATNRGSNQPQHF
TRBJ2-7 . TRBV30 . TGTGCCTGGAGTAAAGTCAGCTACGAGCAGTACTTC CAWSKVSYEQYF
TRBJ2-7 TRBD2 TRBV29-1 . TGCAGCGTTGAAAATCGCCTAGCGGGCGAACAGTACTTC CSVENRLAGEQYF
TRBJ1-1 . TRBV6-4 . TGTGCCAGCAGTGACTCCCCCGGGTTCACTGAAGCTTTCTTT CASSDSPGFTEAFF
TRBJ1-1 . TRBV10-2 . TGCGCCAGCAGAGGAGTAGTCAGGGCGAACACTGAAGCTTTCTTT CASRGVVRANTEAFF
TRBJ2-1 TRBD2 TRBV14 many TGTGCCAGCAGCCAAGAAACAGCGGGAGGGTTCGGCGATGAGCAGTTCTTC CASSQETAGGFGDEQFF
TRBJ2-1 . TRBV7-9 . TGTGCCAGCAGCTTAGTTTCGGGGCAGGGAGGATACAATGAGCAGTTCTTC CASSLVSGQGGYNEQFF
TRBJ2-5 . TRBV3-1/TRBV3-2 . TGTGCCAGCAGCCCCTACAGGATGGGGCCCCAAGAGACCCAGTACTTC CASSPYRMGPQETQYF
TRBJ2-7 . TRBV5-6 . TGTGCCAGCAGCTTGGGGACAGCCATTATGGAGCAGTACTTC CASSLGTAIMEQYF
TRBJ1-5 TRBD1 TRBV19 . TGTGCCAGCACCCCGGGACAGGGGAGAAGCAATCAGCCCCAGCATTTT CASTPGQGRSNQPQHF
TRBJ2-7 . TRBV28 . TGTGCCAGCACAGGCACTCCTTACGAGCAGTACTTC CASTGTPYEQYF
TRBJ1-5 . TRBV5-8 . TGTGCCAGCAGCTTGGTTCTGGGGGCAAGGAATCAGCCCCAGCATTTT CASSLVLGARNQPQHF
TRBJ1-6 TRBD1 TRBV3-1/TRBV3-2 . TGTGCCAGCAGCCCGGGACAGGGAAGGGATTCACCCCTCCACTTT CASSPGQGRDSPLHF
TRBJ1-1 TRBD1 TRBV18 . TGTGCCAGCTCATACAGGGGGACTGAAGCTTTCTTT CASSYRGTEAFF
TRBJ2-5 TRBD2 TRBV27 once TGTGCCAGCAGTTCTAGCGGGATCGAGACCCAGTACTTC CASSSSGIETQYF
TRBJ2-1 TRBD1 TRBV5-1 . TGCGCCAGCAGCCCTGAGGGGGCGAATGAGCAGTTCTTC CASSPEGANEQFF
TRBJ2-1 TRBD1 TRBV19 . TGTGCCAGTAGTATTGACAGGGGGCTAAACTTAGGGCAGTTCTTC CASSIDRGLNLGQFF
TRBJ2-1 TRBD1 TRBV5-6 . TGTGCCAGCAGCTTGGGCGGGACAGGCCCCTTCAATGAGCAGTTCTTC CASSLGGTGPFNEQFF
TRBJ1-1 TRBD1 TRBV6-5 once TGTGCCAGCACCACCATCAGGGGGCCGAACACTGAAGCTTTCTTT CASTTIRGPNTEAFF
TRBJ2-1 . TRBV5-1 once TGCGCCAGCAGAATGGAAGGGGCATCGTTCTTC CASRMEGASFF
TRBJ1-5 . TRBV3-1/TRBV3-2 . TGTGCCAGCAGCCACGGAGACGATCAGCCCCAGCATTTT CASSHGDDQPQHF
TRBJ2-7 . TRBV6-5 . TGTGCCAGCAGTCTGACAGGAATGGAGCAGTACTTC CASSLTGMEQYF
TRBJ1-1 TRBD1 TRBV6-5 . TGTGCCAGCAGCCCCGGGACAGCTTACCAACCTGAAGCTTTCTTT CASSPGTAYQPEAFF
TRBJ2-7 TRBD1 TRBV5-1 once TGCGCCAGCAGCCCTAACGGACAGGGGGACTACGAGCAGTACTTC CASSPNGQGDYEQYF
TRBJ2-2 . TRBV6-4 . TGTGCCAGCAGTGAGGAAGGCCGGGTAAACACCGGGGAGCTGTTTTTT CASSEEGRVNTGELFF